This passage covers 5 T cell receptor beta chains from one sample sequenced in a study of shared clonotypes between healthy human individuals. The repertoire was sequenced with immunoSEQ multiplex PCR; TCRdb's copy has only in-frame clones and lacks some. The sample lists around 510,000 clones, 70% to 80% occurring once. Sequencing was performed on PBMCs. These receptors originate from a woman aged 40 to 49 in good health. Some clones in this sample may be carry-over from other donors' samples.

This chain connects TRBV20-1 to TRBJ2-3; D perhaps matches TRBD2 (5 bases). CDR3 length: 11 amino acids. Germline V gene data show CDR1 as DFQATT and CDR2 as SNEGSKA (reference sequence). V lost 6 bases to trimming and J lost 9 bases, with 13 bases between them. The CDR3 sequence: CSATILATQYF. CDR3 DNA sequence: TGCAGTGCAACTATCCTAGCAACGCAGTATTTT.

The chain recombines TRBV28 with TRBJ2-1; 12 bases are shared with TRBD2. The CDR3 covers 16 residues. Germline loops: CDR1 MDHEN, CDR2 SYDVKM. Trimming at V came to 8 bases and at J to 2 bases, leaving 7 bases not matched to a gene. CDR3 amino acids: CASLTASGRAYNEQFF. Here the CDR3 DNA reads TGTGCCAGCCTCACAGCTAGCGGGAGGGCCTACAATGAGCAGTTCTTC. The whole variable domain, filled in from reference TRBV28 and TRBJ2-1, reads DVKVTQSSRYLVKRTGEKVFLECVQDMDHENMFWYRQDPGLGLRLIYFSYDVKMKEKGDIPEGYSVSREKKERFSLILESASTNQTSMYLCASLTASGRAYNEQFFGPGTRLTVL.

The V call is TRBV19, the J call TRBJ2-3; 13 bases line up with TRBD2. V was pared by 1 base and J by 3 bases, with 4 bases of the junction left unmatched. The CDR3 has 17 amino acids. Per the germline V gene, CDR1 is LNHDA and CDR2 is SQIVND (reference sequence). CDR3 coding DNA: TGTGCCAGTAGTATAGGGAGACTAGCGGGAGGTACAGATACGCAGTATTTT. Protein product: CASSIGRLAGGTDTQYF.

The chain recombines TRBV27 with TRBJ1-1; D gene ambiguous. This CDR3 has 13 residues. The germline CDR1 and CDR2 sequences are MNHEY and SMNVEV (reference sequence). V was shortened by 5 bases and J by 1 base, with 8 bases between the two germline ends. The CDR3 loop is CASSLAGNTEAFF. The CDR3 region has the DNA TGTGCCAGCAGTCTTGCGGGGAACACTGAAGCTTTCTTT.

This rearrangement joins TRBV7-9 to TRBJ1-3, with D unresolved. The CDR3 is 12 residues long. V gave up 5 bases and J gave up 4 bases, with 6 bases separating them. The germline gives CDR1 SEHNR, CDR2 FQNEAQ (reference sequence). CDR3 coding DNA: TGTGCCAGCAGCCCCCTCGGAAACACCATATATTTT. This sequence encodes CASSPLGNTIYF.